This entry describes one T cell receptor beta chain. The antigen is unknown. In the PCR, 60 Vbeta and 13 Jbeta primers were used. Clones were sequenced by immunoSEQ multiplex PCR, and TCRdb holds only the in-frame ones, with some missing. The sample has 100,000 to 150,000 clones, over 70% seen once. This entry is derived from a study of cytomegalovirus exposure and HLA in healthy donors. Regarding the study as a whole: The study designated roughly 160 TCR beta chains cytomegalovirus-associated. Roughly uniform depth of sequencing across donors was assumed in presence/absence analyses. TCR beta chains associated with HLA were, in a later analysis, more clonally expanded than equally common others.

CDR3 length: 16 amino acids. Trimming pared 1 base from V and 7 bases from J, leaving 17 bases between. CDR1 and CDR2 (germline): MGHRA, YSYEKL. The sequenced sample was PBMCs. This TCR came from a female donor in good health and CMV-seronegative. The V call is TRBV4-1, the J call TRBJ2-1, with a weak D call TRBD1 (5 bases). The CDR3 region is CASSQVPGYGANEQFF. The CDR3, as DNA: TGCGCCAGCAGCCAAGTACCAGGGTATGGTGCGAATGAGCAGTTCTTC.